This TCR beta chain stems from a study of cytomegalovirus exposure and HLA in healthy donors. General observations from the study: In a later analysis, V- and J-gene trimming of beta chains associated with a DCLRE1C missense variant, replicated independently. Associated with cytomegalovirus, according to the listing, were 150 to 200 TCR beta chains.

A remark on this clone: The antigen is not known.

This CDR3 contains 14 residues. The germline CDR1 and CDR2 sequences are KGHSH and LQKENI. The V gene end was trimmed by 4 bases and the J gene end by 0 bases; junction bases not matched to a gene: 2. PCR involved 60 Vbeta and 13 Jbeta primers. The table came from immunoSEQ multiplex PCR; TCRdb's copy has only in-frame clones and leaves some out. The sample records about 130,000 clones, 65% to 80% being singletons. This chain joins TRBV18 and TRBJ1-1; TRBD1 agrees at 7 bases. The sequence was obtained from a male donor in good health and CMV-seropositive. The sample comprised PBMCs. CDR3: CASSRQGVNTEAFF. CDR3 DNA sequence: TGTGCCAGCTCACGACAGGGTGTGAACACTGAAGCTTTCTTT.